These T cell receptor beta chains were read from a single sample in a study of T cells after posttransplantation cyclophosphamide. Libraries were prepared by immunoSEQ multiplex PCR; TCRdb keeps only in-frame clonotypes and omits some of them. Listed here are about 7,500 clones without any singletons, the top ten holding about 10%. Source: PBMCs, taken after allogeneic stem cell transplant with posttransplant cyclophosphamide. The receptor set was obtained from a female patient aged 50 to 60 who received an allogeneic stem cell transplant from a related donor, was CMV-positive, and had no GVHD. The T cells may partly be graft donor cells. CDR3s include the opening cysteine and the closing phenylalanine or tryptophan. D genes are given only for firm matches. Rows give clone size only sometimes, using once, few, many, or a class for an expanded clone.

d_gene	abundance	v_gene	j_gene	CDR3aa	CDR3nt
TRBD1	few	TRBV24-1	TRBJ2-5	CATSDPAGTGAEEQYF	TGTGCCACCAGTGATCCTGCCGGGACAGGGGCTGAAGAGCAGTACTTC
-	many	TRBV5-1	TRBJ2-2	CASSLELNSRELFF	TGCGCCAGCAGCTTGGAACTAAATAGCCGGGAGCTGTTTTTT
TRBD1	many	TRBV18	TRBJ2-1	CASSPLGQLYNEQFF	TGTGCCAGCTCACCACTGGGACAGCTTTACAATGAGCAGTTCTTC
TRBD2	many	TRBV6-2/TRBV6-3	TRBJ2-2	CASSFEPRLATLFF	TGTGCCAGCAGTTTCGAACCCAGACTAGCGACGCTGTTTTTT
-	many	TRBV5-6	TRBJ2-5	CASSLYGRGPGGETQYF	TGTGCCAGCAGCTTGTATGGCAGGGGGCCGGGGGGCGAGACCCAGTACTTC
TRBD2	many	TRBV12-3/TRBV12-4	TRBJ2-1	CATRPIAGGYNEQFF	TGTGCCACCCGCCCGATAGCGGGGGGGTACAATGAGCAGTTCTTC
TRBD1	many	TRBV5-6	TRBJ1-5	CASSLGTGDEDQPQHF	TGTGCCAGCAGCTTGGGTACAGGGGACGAGGATCAGCCCCAGCATTTT
TRBD1	many	TRBV11-1	TRBJ1-3	CASSKRTGPGNTIYF	TGTGCCAGCAGCAAACGGACAGGACCCGGAAACACCATATATTTT
TRBD1	many	TRBV19	TRBJ1-5	CASRRTGNDQPQHF	TGTGCCAGTAGGAGGACAGGGAACGATCAGCCCCAGCATTTT
TRBD2	many	TRBV7-2	TRBJ2-1	CASSLAGGTSGTNEQFF	TGTGCCAGCAGCTTAGCTGGGGGGACTAGCGGGACCAATGAGCAGTTCTTC
TRBD2	many	TRBV29-1	TRBJ2-7	CSTWTSGGPEQYF	TGCAGCACTTGGACTAGCGGGGGCCCCGAGCAGTACTTC
-	many	TRBV5-1	TRBJ2-1	CASSSQTREEEQFF	TGCGCCAGCAGCTCCCAGACTAGGGAGGAGGAGCAGTTCTTC
TRBD2	many	TRBV5-4	TRBJ2-7	CASSLVSGGSYEQYF	TGTGCCAGCAGCTTGGTCAGCGGGGGCTCCTACGAGCAGTACTTC
-	medium-sized	TRBV2	TRBJ1-4	CASTPSRLRNEKLFF	TGTGCCAGCACACCCAGTCGACTGCGTAATGAAAAACTGTTTTTT
TRBD1	many	TRBV24-1	TRBJ2-1	CATSDFGTGIYNEQFF	TGTGCCACCAGTGATTTTGGGACAGGGATCTACAATGAGCAGTTCTTC
-	many	TRBV7-3	TRBJ1-1	CASTSCRGTEAFF	TGTGCCAGCACCTCATGCAGGGGCACTGAAGCTTTCTTT
-	many	TRBV30	TRBJ2-1	CAWSGGPNNEQFF	TGTGCCTGGAGTGGCGGGCCAAACAATGAGCAGTTCTTC
TRBD1	many	TRBV6-5	TRBJ1-2	CASSYSNRGTNYGYTF	TGTGCCAGCAGTTACTCGAACAGGGGTACCAACTATGGCTACACCTTC
-	many	TRBV7-2	TRBJ2-3	CATNRVLAGVRSDTQYF	TGTGCCACCAACAGGGTATTGGCGGGAGTACGTTCGGATACGCAGTATTTT
TRBD1	many	TRBV5-4	TRBJ2-5	CASSNRGLPQETQYF	TGTGCCAGCAGCAACAGGGGGCTCCCCCAAGAGACCCAGTACTTC
TRBD1	many	TRBV9	TRBJ2-2	CASSVDWSGGGGELFF	TGTGCCAGCAGCGTAGATTGGTCAGGGGGTGGCGGGGAGCTGTTTTTT
TRBD2	many	TRBV18	TRBJ2-1	CASSSSGLEPYNEQFF	TGTGCCAGCTCGTCATCGGGACTAGAGCCCTACAATGAGCAGTTCTTC
-	many	TRBV27	TRBJ2-7	CASSLASSYEQYF	TGTGCCAGCAGTCTTGCGAGCTCCTACGAGCAGTACTTC
TRBD1	many	TRBV24-1	TRBJ2-1	CATSDPAGQGKLNEQFF	TGTGCCACCAGTGACCCTGCAGGACAGGGGAAGTTGAATGAGCAGTTCTTC
-	-	TRBV18	TRBJ2-3	CASSPLGGFSTDTQYF	TGTGCCAGCTCACCACTTGGCGGGTTTAGCACAGATACGCAGTATTTT
TRBD2	many	TRBV7-9	TRBJ2-3	CASSFPAFSGRGADTQYF	TGTGCCAGCAGCTTCCCCGCCTTTAGCGGGAGGGGCGCAGATACGCAGTATTTT
-	many	TRBV4-3	TRBJ2-7	CASSQVVAALYEQYF	TGCGCCAGCAGCCAAGTTGTTGCGGCCCTTTACGAGCAGTACTTC
-	many	TRBV30	TRBJ2-1	CAWSPQDEQFF	TGTGCCTGGAGCCCCCAGGATGAGCAGTTCTTC
-	many	TRBV11-3	TRBJ2-3	CASSFSGSSLTDTQYF	TGTGCCAGCAGCTTCTCCGGTTCATCTCTCACAGATACGCAGTATTTT
-	many	TRBV7-8	TRBJ1-2	CASSLAGPYGYTF	TGTGCCAGCAGCTTAGCCGGTCCCTATGGCTACACCTTC
-	many	TRBV5-1	TRBJ2-2	CASRLGRNSGELFF	TGCGCCAGCAGATTGGGCAGAAACAGCGGGGAGCTGTTTTTT